This T cell receptor beta chain comes out of a study of T cell responses to AZD1222 COVID-19 vaccine. Data came from immunoSEQ multiplex PCR; TCRdb stores just in-frame clones and leaves some out. The data contain about 130,000 clones, roughly 93% of them singletons. The analysis combined second doses at about 4 or about 12 weeks. Points from the study as a whole: AZD1222 recipients seropositive at baseline numbered only five to seven. Across the whole spike, CD4 TCRs peaked at regions 160-218 and 743-854. There were repertoire samples only from the period after the peak T cell response.

Points on this clone: Its target is unknown.

The sequences come from peripheral blood, collected 28 days after the second AZD1222 dose. This TCR derives from an adult who received the AZD1222 COVID-19 vaccine.

The CDR3 loop reads CASRLTGGETQYF. The DNA of the CDR3 is TGTGCCAGCAGACTGACTGGTGGGGAGACCCAGTACTTC. V and J are TRBV7-9 and TRBJ2-5; D is unresolved. V was trimmed by 6 bases and J by 5 bases, leaving 13 bases between them. The CDR3 contains 13 residues. Germline V gene data show CDR1 as SEHNR and CDR2 as FQNEAQ (reference sequence). Filled out from reference TRBV7-9 and TRBJ2-5, the complete variable domain reads DTGVSQNPRHKITKRGQNVTFRCDPISEHNRLYWYRQTLGQGPEFLTYFQNEAQLEKSRLLSDRFSAERPKGSFSTLEIQRTEQGDSAMYLCASRLTGGETQYFGPGTRLLVL.